This T cell receptor (beta chain) was captured in a study of early T cells in non-severe SARS-CoV-2 infection. Looking at the study overall: The chains were unpaired, and the sequenced material was bulk RNA from unsorted whole blood.

J gave up 2 bases and V 2 bases, and 7 bases lay outside the gene matches. Germline CDR1 and CDR2: MDHEN and SYDVKM. The CDR3 runs 17 residues. Study observations and caveats: Anti-spike CD8 responses were favored by VDJdb matching, which missed private and CD4 specificities.

The table lists this clonotype with many counts. Its specificity is not known. Separate cDNA molecules each had unique molecular identifiers attached to them. Using its own MiXCR run on the 5' RACE reads, TCRdb lists one record per CDR3 protein. The top ten hold roughly 10% of the sample, which has about 26,000 distinct CDR3 sequences, 4% to 5.5% seen once. The V gene is TRBV28, the J gene TRBJ2-5, with TRBD2 identical over 11 bases. The sample was whole blood. This sequence was found in an adult who was a healthcare worker with PCR-confirmed SARS-CoV-2 infection or an uninfected control (not recorded which). CDR3 in amino acids: CASSLPLLAGGQETQYF. The CDR3 nucleotides are TGTGCCAGCAGTTTACCCCTTTTAGCGGGAGGGCAAGAGACCCAGTACTTC.